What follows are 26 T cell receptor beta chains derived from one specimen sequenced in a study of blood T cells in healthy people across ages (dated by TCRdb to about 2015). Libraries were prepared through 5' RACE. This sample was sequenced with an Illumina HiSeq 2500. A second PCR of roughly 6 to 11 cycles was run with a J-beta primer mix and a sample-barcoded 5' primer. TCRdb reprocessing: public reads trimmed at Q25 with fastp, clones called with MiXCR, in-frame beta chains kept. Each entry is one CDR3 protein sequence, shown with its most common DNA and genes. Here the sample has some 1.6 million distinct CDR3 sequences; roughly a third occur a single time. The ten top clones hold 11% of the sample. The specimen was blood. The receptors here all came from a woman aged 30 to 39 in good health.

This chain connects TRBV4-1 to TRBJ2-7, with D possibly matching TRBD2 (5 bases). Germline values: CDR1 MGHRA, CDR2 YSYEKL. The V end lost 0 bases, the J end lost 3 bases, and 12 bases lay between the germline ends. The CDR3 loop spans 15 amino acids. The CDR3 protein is CASSQDQRGYYEQYF. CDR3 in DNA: TGCGCCAGCAGCCAAGATCAGCGCGGGTACTACGAGCAGTACTTC.

This CDR3 reads CASSPTRGTGELFF. CDR3 DNA: TGTGCCAGCAGCCCGACCCGGGGCACCGGGGAGCTGTTTTTT. The chain couples TRBV7-2 to TRBJ2-2, with D maybe TRBD2 (5 bases). The CDR3 length is 14 residues. Germline loops: CDR1 SGHTA, CDR2 FQGNSA. V shed 5 bases and J shed 4 bases, with 11 bases lying between them. Full variable domain (missing parts from reference TRBV7-2 and TRBJ2-2): GAGVSQSPSNKVTEKGKDVELRCDPISGHTALYWYRQSLGQGLEFLIYFQGNSAPDKSGLPSDRFSAERTGGSVSTLTIQRTQQEDSAVYLCASSPTRGTGELFFGEGSRLTVL.

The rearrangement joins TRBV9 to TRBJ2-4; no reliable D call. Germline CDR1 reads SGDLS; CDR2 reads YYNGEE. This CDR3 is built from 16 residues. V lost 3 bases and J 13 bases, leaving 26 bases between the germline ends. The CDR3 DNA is TGTGCCAGCAGCGCCACTTCCTCCACACACTTCTACAAGCAGTACTTC. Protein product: CASSATSSTHFYKQYF.

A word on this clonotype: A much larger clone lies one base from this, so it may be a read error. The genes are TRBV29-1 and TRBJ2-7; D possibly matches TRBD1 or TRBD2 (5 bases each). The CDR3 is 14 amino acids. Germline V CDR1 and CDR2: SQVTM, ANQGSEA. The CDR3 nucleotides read TGCAGCGTCGATGCCGGGACGGACCTCTACGAGCGGTACTTC. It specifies CSVDAGTDLYERYF.

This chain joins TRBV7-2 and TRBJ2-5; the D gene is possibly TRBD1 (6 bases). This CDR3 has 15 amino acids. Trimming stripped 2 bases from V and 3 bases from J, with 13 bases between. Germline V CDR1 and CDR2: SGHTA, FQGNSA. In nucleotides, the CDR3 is TGTGCCAGCAGCTTACTACGGACAGAAAAAGAGACCCAGTACTTC. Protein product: CASSLLRTEKETQYF. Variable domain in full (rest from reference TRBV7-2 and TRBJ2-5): GAGVSQSPSNKVTEKGKDVELRCDPISGHTALYWYRQSLGQGLEFLIYFQGNSAPDKSGLPSDRFSAERTGGSVSTLTIQRTQQEDSAVYLCASSLLRTEKETQYFGPGTRLLVL.

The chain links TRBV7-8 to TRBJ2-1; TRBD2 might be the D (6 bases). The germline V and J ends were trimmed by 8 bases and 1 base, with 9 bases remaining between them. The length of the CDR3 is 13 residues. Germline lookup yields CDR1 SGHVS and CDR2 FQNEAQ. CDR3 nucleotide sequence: TGTGCCAGCGCGGCGGGATCCTACAATGAGCAGTTCTTC. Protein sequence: CASAAGSYNEQFF.

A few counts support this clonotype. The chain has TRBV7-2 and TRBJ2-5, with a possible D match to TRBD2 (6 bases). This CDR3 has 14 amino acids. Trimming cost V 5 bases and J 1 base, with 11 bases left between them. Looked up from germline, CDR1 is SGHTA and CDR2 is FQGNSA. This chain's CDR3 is CASSGGSRQETQYF. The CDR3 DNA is TGTGCCAGCAGCGGGGGGTCCCGCCAAGAGACCCAGTACTTC.

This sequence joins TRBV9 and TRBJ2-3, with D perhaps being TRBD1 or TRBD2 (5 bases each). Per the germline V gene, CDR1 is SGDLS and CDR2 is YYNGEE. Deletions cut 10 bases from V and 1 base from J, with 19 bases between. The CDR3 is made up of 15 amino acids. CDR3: CAAGREGFGTDTQYF. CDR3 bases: TGTGCCGCCGGGCGAGAGGGGTTTGGCACAGATACGCAGTATTTT.

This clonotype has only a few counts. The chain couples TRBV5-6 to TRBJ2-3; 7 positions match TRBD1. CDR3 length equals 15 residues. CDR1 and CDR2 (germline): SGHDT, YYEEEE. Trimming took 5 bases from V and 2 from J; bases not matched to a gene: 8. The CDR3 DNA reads TGTGCCAGCAGTTTTACCGGGACAGCCACAGATACGCAGTATTTT. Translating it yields CASSFTGTATDTQYF.

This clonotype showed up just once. The DNA for the CDR3 is TGCAGTGCGCCCACCCTAGCGGTAACCTACAATGAGCAGTTCTTC. Amino acid sequence: CSAPTLAVTYNEQFF. This sequence joins TRBV20-1 and TRBJ2-1; TRBD2 agrees at 7 bases. Germline assignment: CDR1 DFQATT and CDR2 SNEGSKA (reference sequence). The ends lost 6 bases at V and 2 bases at J; junction bases unmatched: 10. CDR3 length equals 15 residues.

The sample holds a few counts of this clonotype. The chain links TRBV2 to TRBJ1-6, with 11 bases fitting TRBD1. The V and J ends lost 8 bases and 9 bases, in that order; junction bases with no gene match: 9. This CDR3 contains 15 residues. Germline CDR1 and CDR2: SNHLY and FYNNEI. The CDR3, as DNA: TGTGCCAGCGCCCCAGAGGGACAGGGGGGTTCACCCCTCCACTTT. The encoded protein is CASAPEGQGGSPLHF.

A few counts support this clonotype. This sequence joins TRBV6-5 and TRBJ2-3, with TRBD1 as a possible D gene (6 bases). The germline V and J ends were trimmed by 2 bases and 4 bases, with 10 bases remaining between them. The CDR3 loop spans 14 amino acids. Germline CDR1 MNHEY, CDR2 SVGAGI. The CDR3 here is CASSYVGGPDTQYF. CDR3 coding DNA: TGTGCCAGCAGTTACGTTGGGGGCCCAGATACGCAGTATTTT.

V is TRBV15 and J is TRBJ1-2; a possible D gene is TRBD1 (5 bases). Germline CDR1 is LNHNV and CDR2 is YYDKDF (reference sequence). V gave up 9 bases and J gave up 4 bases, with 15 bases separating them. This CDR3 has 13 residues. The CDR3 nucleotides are TGTGCCACAGATAACCGGGACGGCTATGGCTACACCTTC. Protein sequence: CATDNRDGYGYTF.

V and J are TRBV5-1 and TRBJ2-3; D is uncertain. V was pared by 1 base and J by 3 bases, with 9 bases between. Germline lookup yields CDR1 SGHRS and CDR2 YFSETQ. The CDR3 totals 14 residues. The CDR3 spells CASSLISWTDTQYF. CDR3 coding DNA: TGCGCCAGCAGCTTGATAAGTTGGACAGATACGCAGTATTTT.

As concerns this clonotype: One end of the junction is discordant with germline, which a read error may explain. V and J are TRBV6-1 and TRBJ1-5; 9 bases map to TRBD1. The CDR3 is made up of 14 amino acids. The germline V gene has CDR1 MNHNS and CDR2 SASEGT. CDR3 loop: CASSQQGANRPQHF. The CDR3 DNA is TGTGCCAGCAGTCAACAGGGGGCTAATCGGCCCCAGCATTTT.

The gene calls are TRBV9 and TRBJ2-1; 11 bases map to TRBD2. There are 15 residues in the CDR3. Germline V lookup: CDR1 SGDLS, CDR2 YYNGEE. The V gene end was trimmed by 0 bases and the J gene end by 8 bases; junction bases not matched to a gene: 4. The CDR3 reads CASSVGLAGIDEQFF. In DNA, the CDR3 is TGTGCCAGCAGCGTAGGACTAGCGGGAATCGATGAGCAGTTCTTC.

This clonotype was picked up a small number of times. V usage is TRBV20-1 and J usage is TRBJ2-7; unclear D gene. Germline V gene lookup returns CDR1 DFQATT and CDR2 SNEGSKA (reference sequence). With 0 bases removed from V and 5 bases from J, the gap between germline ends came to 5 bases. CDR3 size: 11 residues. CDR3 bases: TGCAGTGCTAGAGACCATGACGAGCAGTACTTC. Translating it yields CSARDHDEQYF.

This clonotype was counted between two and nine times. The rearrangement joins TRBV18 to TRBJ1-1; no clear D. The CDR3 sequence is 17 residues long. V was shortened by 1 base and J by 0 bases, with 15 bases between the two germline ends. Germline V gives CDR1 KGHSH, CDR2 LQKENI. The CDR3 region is CASSPRDAAGMNTEAFF. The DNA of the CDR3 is TGTGCCAGCTCACCACGAGACGCTGCCGGCATGAACACTGAAGCTTTCTTT.

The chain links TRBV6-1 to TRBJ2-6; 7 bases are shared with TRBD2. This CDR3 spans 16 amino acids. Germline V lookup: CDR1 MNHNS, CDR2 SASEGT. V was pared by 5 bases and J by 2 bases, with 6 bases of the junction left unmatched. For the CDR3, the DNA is TGTGCCAGCAGTCCTTTGCGGGGGACTGGGGCCAACGTCCTGACTTTC. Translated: CASSPLRGTGANVLTF.

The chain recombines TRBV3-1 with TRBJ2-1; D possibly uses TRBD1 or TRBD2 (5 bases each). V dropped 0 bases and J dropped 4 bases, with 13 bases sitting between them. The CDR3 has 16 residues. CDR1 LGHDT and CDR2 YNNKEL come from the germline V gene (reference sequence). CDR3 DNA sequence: TGTGCCAGCAGCCAAGATATAACGGGACGGTACAATGAGCAGTTCTTC. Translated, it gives CASSQDITGRYNEQFF.

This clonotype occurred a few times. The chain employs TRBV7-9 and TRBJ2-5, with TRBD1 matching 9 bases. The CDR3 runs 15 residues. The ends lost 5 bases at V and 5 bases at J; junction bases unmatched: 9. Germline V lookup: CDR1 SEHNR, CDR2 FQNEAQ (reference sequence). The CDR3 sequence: CASSTRTGEMETQYF. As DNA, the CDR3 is TGTGCCAGCAGCACCCGGACAGGGGAGATGGAGACCCAGTACTTC.

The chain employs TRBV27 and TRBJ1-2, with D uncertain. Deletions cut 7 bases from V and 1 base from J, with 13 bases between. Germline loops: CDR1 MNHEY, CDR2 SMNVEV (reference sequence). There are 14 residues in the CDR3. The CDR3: CASTLPTRNYGYTF. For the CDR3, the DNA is TGTGCCAGCACCCTACCGACTCGTAACTATGGCTACACCTTC.

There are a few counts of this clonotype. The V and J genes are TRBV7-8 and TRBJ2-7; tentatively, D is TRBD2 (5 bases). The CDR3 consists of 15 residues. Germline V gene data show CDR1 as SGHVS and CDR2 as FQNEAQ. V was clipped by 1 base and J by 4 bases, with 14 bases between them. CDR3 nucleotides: TGTGCCAGCAGCTTAGTCGTGACTACCGTTTACGAGCAGTACTTC. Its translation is CASSLVVTTVYEQYF.

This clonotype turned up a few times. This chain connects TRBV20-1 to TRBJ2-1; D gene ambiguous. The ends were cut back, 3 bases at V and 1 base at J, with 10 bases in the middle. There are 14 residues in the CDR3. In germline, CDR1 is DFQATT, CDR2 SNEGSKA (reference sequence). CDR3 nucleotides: TGCAGTGCTAGTGTCCCTCCTTCCTACAATGAGCAGTTCTTC. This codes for CSASVPPSYNEQFF.

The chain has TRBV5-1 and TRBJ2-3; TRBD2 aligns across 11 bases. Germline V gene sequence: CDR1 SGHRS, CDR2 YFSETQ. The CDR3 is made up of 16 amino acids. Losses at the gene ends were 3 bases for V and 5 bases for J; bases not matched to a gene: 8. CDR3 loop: CASSSKGLAVRDTQYF. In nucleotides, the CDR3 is TGCGCCAGCAGCTCGAAGGGACTAGCGGTGAGAGATACGCAGTATTTT.

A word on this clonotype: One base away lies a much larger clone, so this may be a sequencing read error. Here the CDR3 reads CASILAGGPYNEQYF. CDR3 coding DNA: TGTGCCAGCATCCTAGCGGGAGGGCCTTACAATGAGCAGTACTTC. The chain recombines TRBV7-9 with TRBJ2-1; 12 nucleotides match TRBD2. The J call may be in error: the DNA end matches TRBJ2-7 better. Germline V gives CDR1 SEHNR, CDR2 FQNEAQ (reference sequence). The CDR3 is made up of 15 amino acids.